The 5 T cell receptor beta chains below come from one sample, sequenced in a study of blood T cell repertoires in COVID-19. Sequencing used immunoSEQ multiplex PCR; TCRdb keeps in-frame clones, though not all of them. The top ten clones hold 40% to 50% of a sample with about 35,000 clones, 87% of them seen once. Material for sequencing was peripheral blood. The receptor set was obtained from a human donor in a cohort sampled during active COVID-19.

This chain uses TRBV12-5 with TRBJ1-4; D is possibly TRBD1 (5 bases). Deletions cut 0 bases from V and 4 bases from J, with 18 bases between. Germline lookup yields CDR1 LGHNT and CDR2 FRNRAP. The CDR3 covers 18 residues. The chain's CDR3 is CASGLVLTPRAINEKLFF. For the CDR3, the DNA is TGTGCTAGTGGTTTGGTACTCACACCCAGGGCAATTAATGAAAAACTGTTTTTT.

V is TRBV7-2 and J is TRBJ1-2, with 7 bases identical to TRBD1. Germline V gene lookup returns CDR1 SGHTA and CDR2 FQGNSA. V was clipped by 5 bases and J by 6 bases; unmatched bases: 3. The CDR3 has 12 amino acids. CDR3 region: CASSQTGNGYTF. CDR3 DNA: TGTGCCAGCAGCCAGACAGGGAATGGCTACACCTTC.

The rearrangement links TRBV10-3 to TRBJ2-1, with 13 nucleotides matching TRBD2. The germline V gene encodes CDR1 ENHRY and CDR2 SYGVKD. The V and J ends lost 11 bases and 7 bases, in that order; junction bases with no gene match: 5. This CDR3 is 13 amino acids long. The CDR3 reads CAATSGGKNEQFF. In DNA form, the CDR3 reads TGTGCCGCGACTAGCGGGGGGAAAAATGAGCAGTTCTTC.

V usage is TRBV28 and J usage is TRBJ1-2; 7 nucleotides match TRBD1. CDR3 length equals 17 residues. CDR1 is MDHEN and CDR2 is SYDVKM in the germline V gene. The trim removed 1 base at V and 0 bases at J, leaving 8 bases unmatched. The CDR3 reads CASSLYGGTATNYGYTF. CDR3 DNA: TGTGCCAGCAGTTTATATGGTGGGACAGCTACTAACTATGGCTACACCTTC.

The chain is built from TRBV3-1 (or the pseudogene TRBV3-2) and TRBJ1-1; 8 nucleotides match TRBD1. Germline trimming cut 5 bases from V and 5 bases from J; bases unmatched to any gene: 13. Germline values: CDR1 LGHDT, CDR2 YNNKEL (reference sequence). The CDR3 extends over 16 amino acids. CDR3 loop: CASSSRTGIVGTEAFF. CDR3 DNA sequence: TGTGCCAGCAGCTCGAGGACAGGGATCGTTGGAACTGAAGCTTTCTTT.